What follows is one T cell receptor beta chain and its context. What antigen it recognizes has not been identified. It has no much larger one-base neighbor in the sample; base qualities were not kept. TCRbeta CDR3 regions were sequenced with the immunoSEQ Assay. After extraction, genomic DNA underwent amplification by bias-controlled multiplex PCR, followed by high-throughput sequencing. In the paper's pipeline: Collapsing and filtering of sequences were performed to quantify the absolute abundance of each unique TCRbeta CDR3 region. T cell fraction was estimated by normalizing TCRbeta template counts to usable DNA, which was measured by amplifying reference genes present in all nucleated cells. Repertoire TCRs were annotated as SARS-CoV-2-specific when V gene, CDR3 amino acid sequence and J gene were exactly matched to a known reactive TCR set. The reference SARS-CoV-2 TCR set was derived from MIRA and filtered for enrichment in COVID-19-positive ImmuneCODE repertoires, a step that removed public or cross-reactive TCRs. Drawing on the MIRA antigens, annotated TCRs were analysed further at the level of specific ORF or position within ORF. Depth was the summed frequency of annotated unique rearrangements, while breadth was defined as annotated unique rearrangements over total unique productive rearrangements. TCR breadth was compared between groups using two-sided Wilcoxon rank-sum tests. TCRdb carries this immuneACCESS record with in-frame sequences only. Its versions omit some clonotypes, under half of them owing to an unresolved V gene in the studies checked, with the rest unexplained. The V and J calls and clone size are taken from that table; D and trimming were inferred from the DNA. Counted in this sample were 250,000 or so clones; 70% to 90% of them appeared once. The top ten hold 2.5% to 3.5% of the sample.

The data are from a study of Ad26.COV2.S vaccination and SARS-CoV-2 variants (dated by TCRdb to 2020 to 2023). For the wider study: Donors in the vaccine arm were drawn from COV1001, a phase I-IIa trial of Ad26.COV2.S in healthy adults that was multicentre, randomized, double-blind and placebo-controlled. The specificity and breadth of SARS-CoV-2-reactive T cell receptors after Ad26.COV2.S vaccination were assessed by TCRbeta repertoire sequencing. Trial participants were randomized into five groups of five: low-dose or high-dose Ad26.COV2.S given once or twice, or placebo on both occasions. The TCR-sequenced set comprised about 32 samples: some 19 Ad26.COV2.S vaccine recipients, 5 placebo recipients and 8 SARS-CoV-2 convalescent individuals. Throughout the experiments and outcome assessment, investigators stayed blinded to trial group allocation. Ad26.COV2.S was given intramuscularly at 5x10^10 or 1x10^11 viral particles, as a single shot or as two shots 56 days apart.

According to the study, the label for this sample's treatment or condition signals: roughly 18 received Ad26.COV2.S at low or high dose, single or two shots; about 5 received placebo; per-sample allocation not given. Repertoires of vaccine and placebo recipients were sequenced from samples taken on day 63 after the first injection. Cohort 1b enrolled around 23 adults aged 18-55 years at a single site in Boston, USA, between 29 July and 7 August 2020. As a vaccine, Ad26.COV2.S was a replication-incompetent adenovirus type 26 vector that expressed a prefusion-stabilized SARS-CoV-2 spike protein derived from the original Wuhan strain. The investigation overall reported the following: After vaccination, substantial breadth of spike-specific CD8+ and CD4+ T cell responses was reported. Vaccine and placebo recipients had comparable non-spike TCR breadth, which fits with the vaccine containing only spike. Comparing responses between vaccine doses or regimens was not something the study was powered to do. The authors noted that total T cell responses may have been underestimated by the TCR breadth and depth analyses. Compared with placebo recipients, Ad26.COV2.S recipients showed higher spike-specific TCR breadth (P = 0.0014).

The receptor was derived from a person between 18 and 65 years old who received the Ad26.COV2.S COVID-19 vaccine or a placebo. Sequenced here: peripheral blood, sampled in a trial of Ad26.COV2.S vaccine versus placebo.

The DNA sequence is as follows: TGTGCCAGCAGCGCATACCGGGACTTCGGGTCCTACGAGCAGTACTTC. Translated, this gives CASSAYRDFGSYEQYF. The rearranged chain carries TRBV13 and TRBJ2-7; TRBD2 is possibly the D segment (6 matching bases). Its CDR3 holds 16 amino acids, cysteine through phenylalanine. The entry retains the CDR3 DNA only, 48 bases that are in frame from base 1. CDR1 and CDR2 (PRHDT, FYEKMQ) derive from the germline V gene (reference sequence). V and J are truncated by 5 bases and 1 base respectively, leaving an intervening sequence of 18 bases.